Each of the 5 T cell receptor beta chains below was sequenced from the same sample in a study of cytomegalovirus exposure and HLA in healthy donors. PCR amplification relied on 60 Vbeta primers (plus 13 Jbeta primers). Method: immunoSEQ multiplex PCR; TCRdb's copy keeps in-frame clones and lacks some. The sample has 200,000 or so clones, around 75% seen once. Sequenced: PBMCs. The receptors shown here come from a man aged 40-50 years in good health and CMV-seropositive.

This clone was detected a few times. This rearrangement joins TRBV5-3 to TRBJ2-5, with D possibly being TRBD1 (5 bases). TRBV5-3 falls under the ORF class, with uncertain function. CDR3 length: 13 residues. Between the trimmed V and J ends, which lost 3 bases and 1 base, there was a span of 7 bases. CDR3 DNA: TGTGCCAGAAGCTCCAGGGTCCAAGAGACCCAGTACTTC. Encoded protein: CARSSRVQETQYF.

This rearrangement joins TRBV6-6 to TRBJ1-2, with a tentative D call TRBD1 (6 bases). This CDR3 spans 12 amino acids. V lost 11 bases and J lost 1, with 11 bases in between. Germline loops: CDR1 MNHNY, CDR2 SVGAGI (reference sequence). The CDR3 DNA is TGTGCCTCCCAGGACAGTAACTATGGCTACACCTTC. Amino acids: CASQDSNYGYTF.

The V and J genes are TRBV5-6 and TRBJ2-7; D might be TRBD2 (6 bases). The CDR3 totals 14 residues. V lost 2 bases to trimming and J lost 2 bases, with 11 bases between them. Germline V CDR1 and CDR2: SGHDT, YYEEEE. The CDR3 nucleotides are TGTGCCAGCAGCTTAGGGACTTTCCCCTACGAGCAGTACTTC. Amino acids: CASSLGTFPYEQYF.

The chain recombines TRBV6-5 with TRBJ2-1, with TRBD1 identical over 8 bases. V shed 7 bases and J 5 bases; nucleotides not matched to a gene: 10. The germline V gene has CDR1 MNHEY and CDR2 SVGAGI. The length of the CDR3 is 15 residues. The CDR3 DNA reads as TGTGCCAGCACCCGAGACAGGGGAAGCAACAATGAGCAGTTCTTC. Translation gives CASTRDRGSNNEQFF.

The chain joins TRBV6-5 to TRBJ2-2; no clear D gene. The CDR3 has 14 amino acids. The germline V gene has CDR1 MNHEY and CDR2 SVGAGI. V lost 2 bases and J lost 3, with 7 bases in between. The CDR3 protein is CASSYMGDTGELFF. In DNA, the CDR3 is TGTGCCAGCAGTTACATGGGCGACACCGGGGAGCTGTTTTTT.